The clone carrying this T cell receptor (beta chain) was found a few times. The data were taken from a study of T cells after yellow fever vaccination. A universal primer site and UMIs were added as TCR cDNA was made by 5'RACE template switching. TCRdb reprocessed the 5' RACE reads with MiXCR, giving one entry per CDR3 protein. The table shows over 300,000 distinct CDR3 sequences, with around 3.6% occurring only once. This CDR3 spans 14 amino acids. The V end was cut by 2 bases, the J end by 7 bases, with 11 bases between. Germline V gene data show CDR1 as SGHTA and CDR2 as FQGNSA. The specimen was PBMCs, collected on the day of the yellow fever booster vaccination. This chain links TRBV7-2 with TRBJ2-2; D may be TRBD2 (7 bases). This clonotype was sampled from a man aged 18 to 29 who received the YFV17D yellow fever vaccine. CDR3 in DNA: TGTGCCAGCAGCTTATCGGGGGGCAACGGGGAGCTGTTTTTT. Translation gives CASSLSGGNGELFF. Full variable domain (outside the CDR3, taken from reference TRBV7-2 and TRBJ2-2): GAGVSQSPSNKVTEKGKDVELRCDPISGHTALYWYRQSLGQGLEFLIYFQGNSAPDKSGLPSDRFSAERTGGSVSTLTIQRTQQEDSAVYLCASSLSGGNGELFFGEGSRLTVL.